The source of this T cell receptor beta chain is a study of technical replicates of blood from a handful of donors (dated by TCRdb to the late 2010s). The library came from the immunoSEQ multiplex PCR assay. The table comes from immuneACCESS by way of TCRdb, which keeps in-frame sequences with V and J called. Part of the clones is missing from these tables; in studies checked, under half for an unresolved V gene and the rest for unknown reasons. In this sample the table shows about 83,000 clones, roughly 94% of which occur a single time. In total, the top ten clones hold over 0.2% of the sample. On this clone itself: Its antigen is still unknown. No per-base quality is available; no much larger clone lies one base away.

Input material: T cells isolated from PBMCs. This TCR came from a human donor in good health.

The nucleotide sequence is TGCAGCGTCCGGGTGGACTATGGCTACACCTTC. Translated, this gives CSVRVDYGYTF. The chain joins TRBV29-1 to TRBJ1-2; there is no confident call for the D gene. The CDR1 and CDR2 encoded by the germline V gene are SQVTM and ANQGSEA. The junction carries 8 bases between V and J, which are trimmed by 6 bases and 3 bases respectively. From cysteine to phenylalanine, the CDR3 is 11 amino acids long. Only CDR3 DNA remains: 33 bases, in frame from the first base.